One sample yielded the 2 T cell receptor beta chains listed below, sequenced in a study of CD8 T cells in Susac syndrome. A quantity of roughly 0.5 to 1 ug RNA underwent reverse transcription using random hexamers. TCRdb itself ran the immunoSEQ multiplex PCR reads through MiXCR, one entry per CDR3 protein. The sample has about 300,000 distinct CDR3 sequences, over 75% seen once. Sequencing used CD8+ T cells from PBMCs. The receptors derive from a human donor with multiple sclerosis.

V gene TRBV6-4 combines with J gene TRBJ2-3, with 8 positions matching TRBD2. V lost 11 bases and J lost 0; bases outside the gene matches: 10. The CDR3 covers 15 residues. Germline CDR1 MRHNA, CDR2 SNTAGT. This CDR3 is CAGELAVLSTDTQYF. The CDR3 DNA sequence: TGTGCCGGCGAACTAGCGGTACTTAGCACAGATACGCAGTATTTT.

The rearrangement joins TRBV20-1 to TRBJ2-7; TRBD2 is a possible D gene (5 bases). The CDR3 contains 12 residues. V was pared by 1 base and J by 6 bases, with 10 bases between. Germline V lookup: CDR1 DFQATT, CDR2 SNEGSKA (reference sequence). The CDR3 DNA reads as TGCAGTGCTAGAGGGACCGAGGGCGAGCAGTACTTC. It is translated as CSARGTEGEQYF.